What follows is one T cell receptor beta chain and its context. Its matching antigen is unknown. These data are taken from a study of OX40 agonist ivuxolimab in advanced cancers. On the study more broadly: Patients got intravenous ivuxolimab at 0.01 to 10 mg/kg every 2 weeks. Findings and caveats of the study: Among T cells, CD8+ cells averaged more expanded clones than CD4+ cells.

The germline gives CDR1 MDHEN, CDR2 SYDVKM. The V and J ends lost 5 bases and 4 bases, in that order; junction bases with no gene match: 8. The CDR3 is 16 amino acids. The assay was immunoSEQ multiplex PCR, and TCRdb's table has in-frame clones only and misses some. The sample has about 71,000 clones, about 89% seen once. The chain couples TRBV28 to TRBJ2-2; 9 bases map to TRBD2. The sequence derives from an adult with an advanced solid tumor such as melanoma, head and neck, liver or kidney cancer. Sequences were derived from CD4+ or CD8+ T cells sorted from blood, sampled in a trial of the OX40 agonist ivuxolimab. The chain's CDR3 is CASSHLAGWGTGELFF. As DNA, the CDR3 is TGTGCCAGCAGTCATCTAGCGGGATGGGGCACCGGGGAGCTGTTTTTT.